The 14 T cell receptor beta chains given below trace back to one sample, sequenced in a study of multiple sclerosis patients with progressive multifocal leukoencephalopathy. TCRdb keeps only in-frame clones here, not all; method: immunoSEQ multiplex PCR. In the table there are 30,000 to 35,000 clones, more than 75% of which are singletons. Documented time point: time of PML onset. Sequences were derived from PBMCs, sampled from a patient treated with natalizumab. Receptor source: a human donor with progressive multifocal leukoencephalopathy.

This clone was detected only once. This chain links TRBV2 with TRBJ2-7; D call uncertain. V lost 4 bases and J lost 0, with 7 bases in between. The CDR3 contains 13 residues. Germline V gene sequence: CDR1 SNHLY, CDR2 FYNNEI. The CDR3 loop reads CASSGTASYEQYF. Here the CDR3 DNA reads TGTGCCAGCAGTGGGACCGCCTCCTACGAGCAGTACTTC. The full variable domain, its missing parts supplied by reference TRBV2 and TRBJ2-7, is EPEVTQTPSHQVTQMGQEVILRCVPISNHLYFYWYRQILGQKVEFLVSFYNNEISEKSEIFDDQFSVERPDGSNFTLKIRSTKLEDSAMYFCASSGTASYEQYFGPGTRLTVT.

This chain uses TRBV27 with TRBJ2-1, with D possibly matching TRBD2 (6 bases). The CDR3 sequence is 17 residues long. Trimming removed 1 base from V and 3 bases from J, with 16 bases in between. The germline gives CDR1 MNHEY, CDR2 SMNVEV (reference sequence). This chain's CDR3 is CASSLYGPGESYNEQFF. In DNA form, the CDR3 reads TGTGCCAGCAGTTTATACGGGCCGGGGGAGAGCTACAATGAGCAGTTCTTC.

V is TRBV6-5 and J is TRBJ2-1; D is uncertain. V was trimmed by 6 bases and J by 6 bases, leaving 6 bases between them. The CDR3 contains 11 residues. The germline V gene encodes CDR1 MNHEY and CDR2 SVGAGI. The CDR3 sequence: CASSPFNEQFF. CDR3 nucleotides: TGTGCCAGCAGCCCTTTCAATGAGCAGTTCTTC.

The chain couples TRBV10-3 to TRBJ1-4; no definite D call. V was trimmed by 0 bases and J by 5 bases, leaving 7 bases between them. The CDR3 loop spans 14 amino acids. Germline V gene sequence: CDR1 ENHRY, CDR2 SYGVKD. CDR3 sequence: CAISESMGNEKLFF. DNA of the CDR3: TGTGCCATCAGTGAGTCGATGGGGAATGAAAAACTGTTTTTT.

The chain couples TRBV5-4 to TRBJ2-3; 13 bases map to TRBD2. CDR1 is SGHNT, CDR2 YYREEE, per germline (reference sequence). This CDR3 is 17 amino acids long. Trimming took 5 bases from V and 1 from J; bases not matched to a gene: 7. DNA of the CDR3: TGTGCCAGCAGTCGACTAGCGGGAGGAGTTGGCACAGATACGCAGTATTTT. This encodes CASSRLAGGVGTDTQYF.

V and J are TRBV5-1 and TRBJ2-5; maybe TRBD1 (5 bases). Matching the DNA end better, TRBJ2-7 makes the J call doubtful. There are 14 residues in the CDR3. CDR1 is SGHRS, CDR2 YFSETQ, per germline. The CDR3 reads CASSLVRGFDEQYF. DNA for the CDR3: TGCGCCAGCAGCTTGGTTAGGGGTTTTGACGAGCAGTACTTC.

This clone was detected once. Written as DNA, the CDR3 is TGTGCCAGCAGTTGGACGGTTTCATATGGCTACACCTTC. It specifies CASSWTVSYGYTF. The rearrangement links TRBV28 to TRBJ1-2; D is undetermined. The V and J ends lost 4 bases and 5 bases respectively, with 11 bases between them. Germline CDR1 and CDR2: MDHEN and SYDVKM. This CDR3 has 13 amino acids.

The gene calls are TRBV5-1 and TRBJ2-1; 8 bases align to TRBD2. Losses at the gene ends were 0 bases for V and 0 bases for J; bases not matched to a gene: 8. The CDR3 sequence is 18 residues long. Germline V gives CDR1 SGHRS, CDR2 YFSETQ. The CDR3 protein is CASSLVPGGRSSYNEQFF. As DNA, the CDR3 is TGCGCCAGCAGCTTGGTACCGGGCGGGAGGAGCTCCTACAATGAGCAGTTCTTC.

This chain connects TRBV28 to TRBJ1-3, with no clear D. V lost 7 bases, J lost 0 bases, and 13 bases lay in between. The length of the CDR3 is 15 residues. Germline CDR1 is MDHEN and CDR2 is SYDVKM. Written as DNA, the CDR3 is TGTGCCAGCACAACGAGACTCGGCTCTGGAAACACCATATATTTT. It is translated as CASTTRLGSGNTIYF.

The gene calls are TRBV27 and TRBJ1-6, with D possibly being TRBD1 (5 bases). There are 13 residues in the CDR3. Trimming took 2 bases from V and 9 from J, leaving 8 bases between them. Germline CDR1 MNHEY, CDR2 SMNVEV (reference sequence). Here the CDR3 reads CASSLQGGSPLHF. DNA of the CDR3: TGTGCCAGCAGTTTACAGGGCGGTTCACCCCTCCACTTT.

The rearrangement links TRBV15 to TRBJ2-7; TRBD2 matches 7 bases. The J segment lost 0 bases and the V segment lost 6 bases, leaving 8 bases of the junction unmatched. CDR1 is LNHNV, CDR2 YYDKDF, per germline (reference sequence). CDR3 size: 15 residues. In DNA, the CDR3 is TGTGCCACCAGGGGAGCGGGATGGAGCTCCTACGAGCAGTACTTC. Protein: CATRGAGWSSYEQYF. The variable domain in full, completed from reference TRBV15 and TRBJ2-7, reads DAMVIQNPRYQVTQFGKPVTLSCSQTLNHNVMYWYQQKSSQAPKLLFHYYDKDFNNEADTPDNFQSRRPNTSFCFLDIRSPGLGDTAMYLCATRGAGWSSYEQYFGPGTRLTVT.

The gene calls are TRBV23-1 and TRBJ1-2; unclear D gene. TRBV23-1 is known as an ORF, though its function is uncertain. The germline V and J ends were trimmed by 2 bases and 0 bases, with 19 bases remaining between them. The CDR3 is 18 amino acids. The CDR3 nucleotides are TGCGCCAGCAGTCAACCGGAAGTCGGCCCGGTTTCTAACTATGGCTACACCTTC. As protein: CASSQPEVGPVSNYGYTF.

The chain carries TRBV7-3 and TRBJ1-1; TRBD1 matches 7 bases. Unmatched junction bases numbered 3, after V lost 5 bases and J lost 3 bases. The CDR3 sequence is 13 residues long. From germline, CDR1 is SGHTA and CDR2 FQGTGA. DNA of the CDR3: TGTGCCAGCAGCGGAGACAGGGACACTGAAGCTTTCTTT. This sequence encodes CASSGDRDTEAFF.

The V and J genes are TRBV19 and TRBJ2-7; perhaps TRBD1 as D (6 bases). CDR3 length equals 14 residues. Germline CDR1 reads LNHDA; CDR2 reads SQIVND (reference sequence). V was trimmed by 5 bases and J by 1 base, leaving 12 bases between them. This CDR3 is CASSAQGSSYEQYF. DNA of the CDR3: TGTGCCAGTAGTGCCCAGGGGAGTTCCTACGAGCAGTACTTC.